This TCR beta chain appears in the sequencing data of a study of cytomegalovirus exposure and HLA in healthy donors. Notes on the study in general: Per a later analysis, HLA-associated TCR beta chains showed more clonal expansion than other, equally common TCR beta chains. A later analysis appeared to link common viral pathogens to several of the most significant clusters. Some highly shared sequence variants likely arose as a pipeline artifact.

PCR amplification relied on 60 Vbeta primers (plus 13 Jbeta primers). Only in-frame clones appear in the TCRdb table, and some are missing; sequencing was by immunoSEQ multiplex PCR. The profile covers 150,000 or so clones, with approximately 80% appearing a single time and roughly 14% taken by the ten largest. With respect to this clone: Its antigen is not identified.

V was trimmed by 2 bases and J by 6 bases, leaving 11 bases between them. Germline lookup yields CDR1 SGHTA and CDR2 FQGNSA. This CDR3 contains 14 residues. Donors in the study were healthy people who gave bone marrow. Material: PBMCs. The origin of this receptor is a woman aged 40-49 years in good health and CMV-seronegative. The genes are TRBV7-2 and TRBJ2-1; possible D gene TRBD2, 5 bases. The CDR3 reads CASSLLFSANEQFF. DNA of the CDR3: TGTGCCAGCAGCTTACTGTTTAGCGCCAATGAGCAGTTCTTC.